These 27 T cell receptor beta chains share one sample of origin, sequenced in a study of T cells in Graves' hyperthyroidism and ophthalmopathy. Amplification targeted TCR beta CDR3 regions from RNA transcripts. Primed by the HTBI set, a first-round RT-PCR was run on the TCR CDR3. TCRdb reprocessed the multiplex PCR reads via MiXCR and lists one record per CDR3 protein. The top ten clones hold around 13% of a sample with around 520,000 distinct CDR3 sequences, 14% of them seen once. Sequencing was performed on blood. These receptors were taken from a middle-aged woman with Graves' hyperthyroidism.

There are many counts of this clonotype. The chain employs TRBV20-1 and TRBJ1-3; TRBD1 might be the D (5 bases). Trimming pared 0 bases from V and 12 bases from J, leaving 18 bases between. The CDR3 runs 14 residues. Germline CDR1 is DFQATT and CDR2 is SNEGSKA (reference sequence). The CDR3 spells CSARDTAQGFRIYF. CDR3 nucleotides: TGCAGTGCTAGAGATACCGCCCAGGGATTCCGCATATATTTT.

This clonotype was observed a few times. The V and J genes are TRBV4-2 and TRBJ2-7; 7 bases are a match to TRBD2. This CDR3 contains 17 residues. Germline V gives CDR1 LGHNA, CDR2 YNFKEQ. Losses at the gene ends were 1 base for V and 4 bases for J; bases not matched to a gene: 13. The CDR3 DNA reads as TGTGCCAGCAGCCAAGTAGACGGGGAGGGCCTTGTATACGAGCAGTACTTC. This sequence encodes CASSQVDGEGLVYEQYF.

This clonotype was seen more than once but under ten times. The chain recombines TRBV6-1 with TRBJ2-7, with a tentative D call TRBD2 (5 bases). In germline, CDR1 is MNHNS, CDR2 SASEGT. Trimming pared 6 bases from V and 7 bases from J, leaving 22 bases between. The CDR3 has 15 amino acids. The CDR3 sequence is CASSLYTRTGVEQYF. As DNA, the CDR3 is TGTGCCAGCAGCCTTTATACTAGGACGGGTGTGGAGCAGTACTTC.

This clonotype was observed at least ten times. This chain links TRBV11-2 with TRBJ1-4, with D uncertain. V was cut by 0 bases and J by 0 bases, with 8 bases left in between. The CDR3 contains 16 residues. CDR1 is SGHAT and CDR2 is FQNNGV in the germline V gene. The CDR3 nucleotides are TGTGCCAGCAGCTTAGAGTACACAGCAACTAATGAAAAACTGTTTTTT. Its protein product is CASSLEYTATNEKLFF. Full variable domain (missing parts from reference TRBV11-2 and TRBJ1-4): EAGVAQSPRYKIIEKRQSVAFWCNPISGHATLYWYQQILGQGPKLLIQFQNNGVVDDSQLPKDRFSAERLKGVDSTLKIQPAKLEDSAVYLCASSLEYTATNEKLFFGSGTQLSVL.

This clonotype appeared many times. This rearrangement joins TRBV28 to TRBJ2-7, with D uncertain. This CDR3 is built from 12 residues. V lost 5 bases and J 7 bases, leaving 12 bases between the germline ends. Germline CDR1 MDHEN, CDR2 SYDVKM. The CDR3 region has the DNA TGTGCCAGCAGTACGCGGAGTGGTGAGCAGTACTTC. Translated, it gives CASSTRSGEQYF. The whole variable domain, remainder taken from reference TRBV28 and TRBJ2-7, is DVKVTQSSRYLVKRTGEKVFLECVQDMDHENMFWYRQDPGLGLRLIYFSYDVKMKEKGDIPEGYSVSREKKERFSLILESASTNQTSMYLCASSTRSGEQYFGPGTRLTVT.

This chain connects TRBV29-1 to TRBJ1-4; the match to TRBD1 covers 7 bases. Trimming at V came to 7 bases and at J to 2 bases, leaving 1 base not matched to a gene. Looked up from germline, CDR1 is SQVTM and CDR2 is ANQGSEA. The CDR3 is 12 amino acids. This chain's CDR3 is CSAGQTNEKLFF. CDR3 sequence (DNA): TGCAGCGCGGGACAGACTAATGAAAAACTGTTTTTT.

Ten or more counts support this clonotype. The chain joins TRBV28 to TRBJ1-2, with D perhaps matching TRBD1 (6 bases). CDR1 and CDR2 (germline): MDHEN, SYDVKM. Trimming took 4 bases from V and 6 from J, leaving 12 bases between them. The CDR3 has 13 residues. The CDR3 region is CASSSTGTHGYTF. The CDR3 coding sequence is TGTGCCAGCAGTTCGACCGGGACACATGGCTACACCTTC.

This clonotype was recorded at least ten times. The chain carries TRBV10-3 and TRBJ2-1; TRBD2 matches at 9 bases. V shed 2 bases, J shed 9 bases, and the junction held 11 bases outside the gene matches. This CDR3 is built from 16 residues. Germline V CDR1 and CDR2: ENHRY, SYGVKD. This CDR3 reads CAISERGSGSIGEQFF. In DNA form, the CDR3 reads TGTGCCATCAGTGAGCGAGGTAGCGGGAGTATCGGTGAGCAGTTCTTC.

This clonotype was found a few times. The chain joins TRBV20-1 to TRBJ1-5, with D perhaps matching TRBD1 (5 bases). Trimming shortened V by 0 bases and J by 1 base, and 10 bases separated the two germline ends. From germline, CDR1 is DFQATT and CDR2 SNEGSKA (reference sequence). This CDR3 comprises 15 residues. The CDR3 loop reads CSARDWGESNQPQHF. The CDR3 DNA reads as TGCAGTGCTAGAGATTGGGGGGAAAGCAATCAGCCCCAGCATTTT.

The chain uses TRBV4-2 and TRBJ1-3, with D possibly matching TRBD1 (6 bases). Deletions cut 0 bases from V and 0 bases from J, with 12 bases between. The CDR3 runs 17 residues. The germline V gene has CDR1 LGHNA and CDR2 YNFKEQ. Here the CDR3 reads CASSQEGGRVSGNTIYF. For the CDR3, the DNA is TGTGCCAGCAGCCAAGAAGGGGGTAGGGTCTCTGGAAACACCATATATTTT.

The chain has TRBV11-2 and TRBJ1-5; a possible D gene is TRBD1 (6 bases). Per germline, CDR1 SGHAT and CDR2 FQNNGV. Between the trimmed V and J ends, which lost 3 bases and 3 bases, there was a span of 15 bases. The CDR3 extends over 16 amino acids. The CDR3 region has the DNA TGTGCCAGCAGCTTGGGGATGGGGGGCTCCAATCAGCCCCAGCATTTT. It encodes CASSLGMGGSNQPQHF.

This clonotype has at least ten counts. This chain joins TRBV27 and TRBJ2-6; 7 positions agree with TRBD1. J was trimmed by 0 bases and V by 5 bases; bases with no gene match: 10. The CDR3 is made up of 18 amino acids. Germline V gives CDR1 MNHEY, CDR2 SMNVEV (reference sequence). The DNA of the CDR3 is TGTGCCAGCAGTCCAATCGAACCAGGGGGCTCTGGGGCCAACGTCCTGACTTTC. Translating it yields CASSPIEPGGSGANVLTF.

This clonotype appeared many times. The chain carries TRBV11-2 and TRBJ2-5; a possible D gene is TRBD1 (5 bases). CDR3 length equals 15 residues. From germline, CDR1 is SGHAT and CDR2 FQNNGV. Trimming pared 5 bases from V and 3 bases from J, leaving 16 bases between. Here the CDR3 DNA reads TGTGCCAGCAGCCTCGTCCCCACAGGCGAAGAGACCCAGTACTTC. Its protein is CASSLVPTGEETQYF.

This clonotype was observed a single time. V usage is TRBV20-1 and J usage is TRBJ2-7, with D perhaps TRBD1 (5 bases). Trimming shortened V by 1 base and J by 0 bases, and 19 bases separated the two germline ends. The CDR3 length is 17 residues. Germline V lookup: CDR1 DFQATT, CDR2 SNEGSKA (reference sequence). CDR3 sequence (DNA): TGCAGTGCTAGAGTTGAGCGACAGACGCGAAGCTCCTACGAGCAGTACTTC. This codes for CSARVERQTRSSYEQYF.

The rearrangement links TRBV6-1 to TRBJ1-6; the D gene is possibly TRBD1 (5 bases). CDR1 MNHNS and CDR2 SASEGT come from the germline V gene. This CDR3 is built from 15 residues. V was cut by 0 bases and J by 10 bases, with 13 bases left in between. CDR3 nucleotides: TGTGCCAGCAGTGAAGCCATCGGGGGGGGATCACCCCTCCACTTT. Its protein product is CASSEAIGGGSPLHF.

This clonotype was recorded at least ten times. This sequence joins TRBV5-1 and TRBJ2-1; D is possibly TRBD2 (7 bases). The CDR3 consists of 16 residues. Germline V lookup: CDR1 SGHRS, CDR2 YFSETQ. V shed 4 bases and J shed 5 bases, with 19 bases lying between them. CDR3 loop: CASSITGGREDNEQFF. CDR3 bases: TGCGCCAGCAGCATTACGGGGGGCCGCGAGGACAATGAGCAGTTCTTC.

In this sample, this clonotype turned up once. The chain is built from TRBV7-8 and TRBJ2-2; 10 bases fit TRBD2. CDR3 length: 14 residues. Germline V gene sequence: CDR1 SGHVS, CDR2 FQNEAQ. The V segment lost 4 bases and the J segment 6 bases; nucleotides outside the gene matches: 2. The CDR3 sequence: CASSSTSGSGELFF. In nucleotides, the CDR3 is TGTGCCAGCAGCTCGACTAGCGGGTCCGGGGAGCTGTTTTTT.

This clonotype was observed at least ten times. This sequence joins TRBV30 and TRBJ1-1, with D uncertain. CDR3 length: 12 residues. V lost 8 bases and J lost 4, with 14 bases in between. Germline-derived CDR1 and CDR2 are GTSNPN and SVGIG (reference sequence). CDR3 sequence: CAGQPVGTEAFF. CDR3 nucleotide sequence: TGTGCCGGTCAACCGGTGGGCACTGAAGCTTTCTTT.

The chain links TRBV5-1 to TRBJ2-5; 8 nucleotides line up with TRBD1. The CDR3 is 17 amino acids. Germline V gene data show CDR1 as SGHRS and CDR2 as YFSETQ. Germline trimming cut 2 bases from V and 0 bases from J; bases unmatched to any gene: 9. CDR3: CASSLFGDRQYQETQYF. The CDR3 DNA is TGCGCCAGCAGCTTATTTGGGGACAGGCAGTACCAAGAGACCCAGTACTTC.

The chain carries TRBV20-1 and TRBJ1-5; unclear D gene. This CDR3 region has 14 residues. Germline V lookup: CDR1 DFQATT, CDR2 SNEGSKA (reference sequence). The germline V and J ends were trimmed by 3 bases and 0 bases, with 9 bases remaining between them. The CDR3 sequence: CSASHYYSNQPQHF. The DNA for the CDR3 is TGCAGTGCTAGCCACTATTATAGCAATCAGCCCCAGCATTTT.

CDR3 amino acids: CSVTTGTGVYGYTF. CDR3 in DNA: TGCAGCGTTACAACCGGGACAGGGGTCTATGGCTACACCTTC. The rearrangement joins TRBV29-1 to TRBJ1-2; 10 bases are shared with TRBD1. Germline-derived CDR1 and CDR2 are SQVTM and ANQGSEA. Trimming cost V 5 bases and J 4 bases; bases outside gene matches: 7. CDR3 size: 14 residues.

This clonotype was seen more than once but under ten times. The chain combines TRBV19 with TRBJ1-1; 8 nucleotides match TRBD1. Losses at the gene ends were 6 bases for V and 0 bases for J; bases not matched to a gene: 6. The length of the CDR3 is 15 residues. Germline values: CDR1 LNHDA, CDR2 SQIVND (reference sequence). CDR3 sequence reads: CASRQDRGVNTEAFF. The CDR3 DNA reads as TGTGCCAGTAGGCAAGACAGGGGCGTGAACACTGAAGCTTTCTTT.

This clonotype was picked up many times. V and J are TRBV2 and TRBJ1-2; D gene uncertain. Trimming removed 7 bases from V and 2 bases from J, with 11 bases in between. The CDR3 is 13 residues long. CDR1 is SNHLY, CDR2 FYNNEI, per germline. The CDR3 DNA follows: TGTGCCAGCAAGGACGGTCGAAACTATGGCTACACCTTC. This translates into CASKDGRNYGYTF. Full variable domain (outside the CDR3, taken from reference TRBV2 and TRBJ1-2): EPEVTQTPSHQVTQMGQEVILRCVPISNHLYFYWYRQILGQKVEFLVSFYNNEISEKSEIFDDQFSVERPDGSNFTLKIRSTKLEDSAMYFCASKDGRNYGYTFGSGTRLTVV.

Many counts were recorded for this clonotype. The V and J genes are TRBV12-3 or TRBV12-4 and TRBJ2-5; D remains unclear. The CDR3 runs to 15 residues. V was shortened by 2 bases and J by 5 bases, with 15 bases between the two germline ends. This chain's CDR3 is CASSLLLPGGETQYF. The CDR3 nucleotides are TGTGCCAGCAGTTTATTACTGCCTGGTGGGGAGACCCAGTACTTC.

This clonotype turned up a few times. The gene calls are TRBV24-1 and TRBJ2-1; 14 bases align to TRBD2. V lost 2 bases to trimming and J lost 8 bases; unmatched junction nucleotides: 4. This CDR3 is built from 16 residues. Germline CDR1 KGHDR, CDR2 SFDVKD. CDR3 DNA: TGTGCCACCAGTGATTGGGGGACTAGCGGGAGCTATGAGCAGTTCTTC. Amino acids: CATSDWGTSGSYEQFF.

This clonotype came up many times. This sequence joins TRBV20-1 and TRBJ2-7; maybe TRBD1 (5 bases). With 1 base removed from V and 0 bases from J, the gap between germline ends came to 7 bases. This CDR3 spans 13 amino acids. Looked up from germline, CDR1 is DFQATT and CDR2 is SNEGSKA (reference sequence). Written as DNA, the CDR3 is TGCAGTGCTAGAGCCAGGGACTCCTACGAGCAGTACTTC. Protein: CSARARDSYEQYF.

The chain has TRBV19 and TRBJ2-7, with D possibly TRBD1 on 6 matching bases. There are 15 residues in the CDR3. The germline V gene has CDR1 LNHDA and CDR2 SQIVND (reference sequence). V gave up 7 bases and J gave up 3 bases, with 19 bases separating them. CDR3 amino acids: CASKEGDKARYEQYF. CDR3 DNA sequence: TGTGCCAGTAAAGAGGGGGATAAGGCTCGCTACGAGCAGTACTTC.